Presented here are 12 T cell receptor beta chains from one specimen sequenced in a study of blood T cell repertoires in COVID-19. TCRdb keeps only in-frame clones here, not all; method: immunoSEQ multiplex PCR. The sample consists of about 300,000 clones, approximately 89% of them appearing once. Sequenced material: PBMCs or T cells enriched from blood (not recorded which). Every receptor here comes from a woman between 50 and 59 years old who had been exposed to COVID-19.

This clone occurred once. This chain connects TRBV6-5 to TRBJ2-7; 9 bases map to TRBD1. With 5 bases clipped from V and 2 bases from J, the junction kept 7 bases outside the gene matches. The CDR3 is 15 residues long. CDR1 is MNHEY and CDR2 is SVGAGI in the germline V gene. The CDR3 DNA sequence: TGTGCCAGCAGTAGGGGACAGGGAGTGACCTACGAGCAGTACTTC. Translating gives CASSRGQGVTYEQYF.

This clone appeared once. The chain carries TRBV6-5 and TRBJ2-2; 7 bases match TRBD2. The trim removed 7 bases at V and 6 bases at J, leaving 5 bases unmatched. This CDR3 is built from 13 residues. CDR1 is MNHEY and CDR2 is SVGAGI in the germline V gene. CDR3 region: CASTPSGAGELFF. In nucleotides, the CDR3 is TGTGCCAGCACCCCCAGCGGGGCCGGGGAGCTGTTTTTT.

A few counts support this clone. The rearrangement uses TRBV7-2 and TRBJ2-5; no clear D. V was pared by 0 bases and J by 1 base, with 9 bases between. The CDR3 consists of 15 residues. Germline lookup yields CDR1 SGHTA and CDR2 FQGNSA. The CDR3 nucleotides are TGTGCCAGCAGCTTAGCCCACCAGGCCCAAGAGACCCAGTACTTC. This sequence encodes CASSLAHQAQETQYF. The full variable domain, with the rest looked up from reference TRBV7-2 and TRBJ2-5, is GAGVSQSPSNKVTEKGKDVELRCDPISGHTALYWYRQSLGQGLEFLIYFQGNSAPDKSGLPSDRFSAERTGGSVSTLTIQRTQQEDSAVYLCASSLAHQAQETQYFGPGTRLLVL.

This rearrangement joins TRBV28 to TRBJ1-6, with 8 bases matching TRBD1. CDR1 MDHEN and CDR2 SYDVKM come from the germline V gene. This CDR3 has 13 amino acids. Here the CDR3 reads CAIGGQVLSPLHF. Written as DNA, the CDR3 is TGTGCTATCGGGGGACAGGTCTTGTCACCCCTCCACTTT.

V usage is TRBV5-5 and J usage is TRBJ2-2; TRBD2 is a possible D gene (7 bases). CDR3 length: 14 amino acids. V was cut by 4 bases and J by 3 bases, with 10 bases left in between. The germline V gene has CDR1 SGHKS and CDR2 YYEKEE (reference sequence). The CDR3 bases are TGTGCCAGCAGCGGCGGGGGCTACACCGGGGAGCTGTTTTTT. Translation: CASSGGGYTGELFF. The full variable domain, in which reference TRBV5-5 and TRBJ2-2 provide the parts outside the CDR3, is DAGVTQSPTHLIKTRGQQVTLRCSPISGHKSVSWYQQVLGQGPQFIFQYYEKEERGRGNFPDRFSARQFPNYSSELNVNALLLGDSALYLCASSGGGYTGELFFGEGSRLTVL.

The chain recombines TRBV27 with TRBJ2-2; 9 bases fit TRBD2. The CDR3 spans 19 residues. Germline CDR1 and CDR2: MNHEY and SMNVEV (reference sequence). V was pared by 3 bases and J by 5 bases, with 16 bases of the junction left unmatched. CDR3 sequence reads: CASSFELTSGLLGTGELFF. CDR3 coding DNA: TGTGCCAGCAGTTTCGAGTTGACTAGCGGACTATTGGGGACCGGGGAGCTGTTTTTT.

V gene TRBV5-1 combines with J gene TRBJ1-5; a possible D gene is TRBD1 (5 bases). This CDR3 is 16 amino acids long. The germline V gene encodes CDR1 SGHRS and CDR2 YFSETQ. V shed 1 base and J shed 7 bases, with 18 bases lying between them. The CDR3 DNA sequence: TGCGCCAGCAGCTTGCAGAGGCAGGGATCAGGCCAGCCCCAGCATTTT. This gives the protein CASSLQRQGSGQPQHF.

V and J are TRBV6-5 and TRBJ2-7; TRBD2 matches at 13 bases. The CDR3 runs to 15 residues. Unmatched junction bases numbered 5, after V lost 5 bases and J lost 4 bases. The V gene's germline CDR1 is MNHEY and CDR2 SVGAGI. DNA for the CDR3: TGTGCCAGCAGTACACTAGCGGGGGGGCGGTACGAGCAGTACTTC. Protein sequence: CASSTLAGGRYEQYF.

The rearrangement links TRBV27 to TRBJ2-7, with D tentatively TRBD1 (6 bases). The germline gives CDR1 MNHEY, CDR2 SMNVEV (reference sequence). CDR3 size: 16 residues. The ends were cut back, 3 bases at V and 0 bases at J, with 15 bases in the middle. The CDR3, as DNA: TGTGCCAGCAGTTTGTATCCGGGACATACCTCCTACGAGCAGTACTTC. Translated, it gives CASSLYPGHTSYEQYF.

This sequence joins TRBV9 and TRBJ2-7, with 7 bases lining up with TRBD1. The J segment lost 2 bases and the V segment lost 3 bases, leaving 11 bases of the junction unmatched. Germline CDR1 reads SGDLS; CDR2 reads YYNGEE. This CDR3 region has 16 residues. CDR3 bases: TGTGCCAGCAGCGAAACTGGGACAGCCGCAACCTACGAGCAGTACTTC. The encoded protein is CASSETGTAATYEQYF. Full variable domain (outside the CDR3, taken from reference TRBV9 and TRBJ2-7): DSGVTQTPKHLITATGQRVTLRCSPRSGDLSVYWYQQSLDQGLQFLIQYYNGEERAKGNILERFSAQQFPDLHSELNLSSLELGDSALYFCASSETGTAATYEQYFGPGTRLTVT.

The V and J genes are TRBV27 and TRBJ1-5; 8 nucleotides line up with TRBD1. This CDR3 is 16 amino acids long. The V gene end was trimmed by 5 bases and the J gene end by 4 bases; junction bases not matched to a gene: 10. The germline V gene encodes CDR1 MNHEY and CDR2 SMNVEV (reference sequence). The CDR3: CASSPYGQGGNQPQHF. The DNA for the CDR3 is TGTGCCAGCAGTCCCTACGGACAGGGTGGGAATCAGCCCCAGCATTTT.

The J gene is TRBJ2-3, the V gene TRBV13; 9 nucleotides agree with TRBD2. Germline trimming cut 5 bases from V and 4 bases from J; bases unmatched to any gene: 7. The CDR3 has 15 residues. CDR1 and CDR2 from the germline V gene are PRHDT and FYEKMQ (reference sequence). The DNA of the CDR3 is TGTGCCAGCAGCGAGCGGGGGGTCAGGGCAGATACGCAGTATTTT. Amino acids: CASSERGVRADTQYF.